A single sample is the source of the 27 T cell receptor beta chains below, sequenced in a study of blood T cell repertoires in COVID-19. Repertoires were generated with immunoSEQ multiplex PCR, while TCRdb's copy carries only in-frame clones and drops some. There are roughly 400,000 clones in the sample; 88% occur only once, and approximately 1.3% lies in the top ten. Sequenced input: PBMCs or T cells enriched from blood (not recorded which). The receptor source for this set is a woman under 30 who had been exposed to COVID-19.

This chain joins TRBV30 and TRBJ1-1; possible D gene TRBD1, 6 bases. The CDR3 is 13 amino acids. Germline loops: CDR1 GTSNPN, CDR2 SVGIG (reference sequence). V lost 5 bases and J 0 bases, leaving 10 bases between the germline ends. The chain's CDR3 is CAWGGGLNTEAFF. CDR3 in DNA: TGTGCCTGGGGAGGGGGGCTGAACACTGAAGCTTTCTTT.

V and J are TRBV6-5 and TRBJ1-6; 7 nucleotides align to TRBD1. Germline CDR1 and CDR2: MNHEY and SVGAGI. The CDR3 contains 16 residues. J was trimmed by 5 bases and V by 0 bases; bases with no gene match: 4. The DNA of the CDR3 is TGTGCCAGCAGTTACTCGGGCAGGGGGGATAATTCACCCCTCCACTTT. Encoded protein: CASSYSGRGDNSPLHF.

This clone occurred once. CDR3 protein: CASSRPGTEAFF. Here the CDR3 DNA reads TGTGCCAGCTCACGCCCGGGCACTGAAGCTTTCTTT. The V and J genes are TRBV18 and TRBJ1-1; unclear D gene. The CDR3 consists of 12 residues. Trimming shortened V by 4 bases and J by 4 bases, and 7 bases separated the two germline ends. Per the germline V gene, CDR1 is KGHSH and CDR2 is LQKENI.

CDR3 sequence reads: CASSSELGGRYGYTF. In nucleotides, the CDR3 is TGTGCCAGCAGCTCCGAGTTAGGGGGACGCTATGGCTACACCTTC. J is TRBJ1-2 and V is TRBV14; D might be TRBD1 (6 bases). The CDR3 spans 15 residues. The V gene's germline CDR1 is SGHDN and CDR2 FVKESK. The V end lost 5 bases, the J end lost 4 bases, and 17 bases lay between the germline ends.

The rearrangement uses TRBV5-8 and TRBJ2-5, with TRBD2 identical over 9 bases. V trimming: 7 bases; J trimming: 4 bases; junction bases outside the gene matches: 8. The V gene's germline CDR1 is SGHTS and CDR2 YDEGEE. This CDR3 comprises 14 residues. The CDR3 loop reads CASCWRTSVETQYF. The CDR3 DNA reads as TGTGCCAGCTGCTGGAGGACTAGCGTAGAGACCCAGTACTTC.

The CDR3 nucleotides are TGTGCCAGCAGTTTATCGATTGGGGGCGGAGAGACCCAGTACTTC. The encoded protein is CASSLSIGGGETQYF. V gene TRBV27 combines with J gene TRBJ2-5; TRBD1 might be the D (6 bases). V dropped 0 bases and J dropped 4 bases, with 12 bases sitting between them. This CDR3 has 15 amino acids. Germline V CDR1 and CDR2: MNHEY, SMNVEV (reference sequence).

This clone was seen a few times. The chain couples TRBV27 to TRBJ2-7, with a possible D match to TRBD2 (7 bases). The CDR3 totals 16 residues. Germline V lookup: CDR1 MNHEY, CDR2 SMNVEV (reference sequence). Between the trimmed V and J ends, which lost 5 bases and 0 bases, there was a span of 17 bases. This chain's CDR3 is CASSTGRGGGSYEQYF. CDR3 DNA: TGTGCCAGCAGTACCGGTAGGGGGGGAGGCTCCTACGAGCAGTACTTC.

The chain recombines TRBV24-1 with TRBJ2-1, with 7 bases aligning to TRBD1. CDR3 length: 16 amino acids. Germline V gives CDR1 KGHDR, CDR2 SFDVKD. The V segment lost 4 bases and the J segment 4 bases; nucleotides outside the gene matches: 9. In nucleotides, the CDR3 is TGTGCCACCAGTGAATCCGGGACAGAGAATTACAATGAGCAGTTCTTC. It yields the protein CATSESGTENYNEQFF.

The V and J genes are TRBV14 and TRBJ1-1; no definite D call. The germline gives CDR1 SGHDN, CDR2 FVKESK. This CDR3 has 13 residues. Trimming took off 4 bases at V and 7 bases at J, with 13 bases between the two ends. In DNA, the CDR3 is TGTGCCAGCAGCCCTGTTTCAGGCCTTGAAGCTTTCTTT. This encodes CASSPVSGLEAFF.

The table lists this clone with a few counts. In DNA, the CDR3 is TGTGCCAGCAGTTTGTTAGGACAGGGTGAAGCTTTCTTT. Translation gives CASSLLGQGEAFF. The chain recombines TRBV28 with TRBJ1-1; 8 nucleotides agree with TRBD1. The CDR3 totals 13 residues. V trimming: 3 bases; J trimming: 7 bases; junction bases outside the gene matches: 4. Germline V gives CDR1 MDHEN, CDR2 SYDVKM. Based on the CDR3 plus reference TRBV28 and TRBJ1-1, the full variable domain is DVKVTQSSRYLVKRTGEKVFLECVQDMDHENMFWYRQDPGLGLRLIYFSYDVKMKEKGDIPEGYSVSREKKERFSLILESASTNQTSMYLCASSLLGQGEAFFGQGTRLTVV.

This clone was found a few times. The chain joins TRBV7-2 to TRBJ2-2, with D maybe TRBD2 (6 bases). This CDR3 region has 18 residues. Per germline, CDR1 SGHTA and CDR2 FQGNSA. The V end lost 1 base, the J end lost 0 bases, and 15 bases lay between the germline ends. The CDR3 nucleotides read TGTGCCAGCAGCTTAGGATTATCGGGGGTTACGAACACCGGGGAGCTGTTTTTT. Protein sequence: CASSLGLSGVTNTGELFF.

The chain couples TRBV6-5 to TRBJ1-4; TRBD1 might be the D (5 bases). In germline, CDR1 is MNHEY, CDR2 SVGAGI. V was pared by 8 bases and J by 6 bases, with 13 bases between. The CDR3 is 13 amino acids. The CDR3 bases are TGTGCCAGCCGGGGGGAGGTTTATGAAAAACTGTTTTTT. It specifies CASRGEVYEKLFF.

The chain joins TRBV19 to TRBJ1-2; D remains unclear. The CDR3 has 14 amino acids. Between the trimmed V and J ends, which lost 2 bases and 2 bases, there was a span of 9 bases. Germline CDR1 reads LNHDA; CDR2 reads SQIVND (reference sequence). CDR3: CASSISRRNYGYTF. In DNA form, the CDR3 reads TGTGCCAGTAGTATAAGTCGGCGGAACTATGGCTACACCTTC.

The chain joins TRBV4-2 to TRBJ1-2, with 10 bases fitting TRBD1. Germline CDR1 and CDR2: LGHNA and YNFKEQ. The junction had 6 bases not matched to a gene; V was cut back by 1 base and J by 4 bases. The CDR3 length is 16 residues. CDR3 DNA: TGTGCCAGCAGCCAAGGTCTCCGGGACAGGGGCTATGGCTACACCTTC. Protein product: CASSQGLRDRGYGYTF.

The chain carries TRBV27 and TRBJ1-5; D is uncertain. The V and J ends lost 4 bases and 0 bases respectively, with 7 bases between them. The length of the CDR3 is 14 residues. Germline V lookup: CDR1 MNHEY, CDR2 SMNVEV (reference sequence). The CDR3 coding sequence is TGTGCCAGCAGTTCCTTAAATAGCAATCAGCCCCAGCATTTT. As protein: CASSSLNSNQPQHF.

The chain couples TRBV7-2 to TRBJ1-1; D may be TRBD1 (5 bases). This CDR3 is 15 amino acids long. Germline V CDR1 and CDR2: SGHTA, FQGNSA. V was shortened by 1 base and J by 0 bases, with 9 bases between the two germline ends. The CDR3 DNA follows: TGTGCCAGCAGCTTAGTGGAGGGGTTGAACACTGAAGCTTTCTTT. Translation gives CASSLVEGLNTEAFF.

The V gene is TRBV5-4, the J gene TRBJ1-2, with 10 positions matching TRBD1. Per the germline V gene, CDR1 is SGHNT and CDR2 is YYREEE (reference sequence). The CDR3 runs 15 residues. The V segment lost 4 bases and the J segment 4 bases; nucleotides outside the gene matches: 7. CDR3 protein: CASSRTGTGAYGYTF. Written as DNA, the CDR3 is TGTGCCAGCAGCCGCACCGGGACAGGGGCCTATGGCTACACCTTC.

The chain uses TRBV9 and TRBJ1-3; D call uncertain. Germline V CDR1 and CDR2: SGDLS, YYNGEE. V shed 4 bases and J shed 8 bases, with 10 bases lying between them. This CDR3 comprises 12 residues. CDR3 nucleotides: TGTGCCAGCAGCCCCGACTCGGACACCATATATTTT. It yields the protein CASSPDSDTIYF.

This chain uses TRBV28 with TRBJ1-6; 9 nucleotides match TRBD1. The germline V gene has CDR1 MDHEN and CDR2 SYDVKM. The CDR3 extends over 18 amino acids. V was pared by 5 bases and J by 4 bases, with 12 bases of the junction left unmatched. For the CDR3, the DNA is TGTGCCAGCAGTCTACAATTCGGGACAGGGTCTTATAATTCACCCCTCCACTTT. Encoded protein: CASSLQFGTGSYNSPLHF.

The chain links TRBV19 to TRBJ2-1; 8 bases agree with TRBD2. CDR1 is LNHDA and CDR2 is SQIVND in the germline V gene (reference sequence). V lost 6 bases, J lost 5 bases, and 6 bases stayed unmatched. The length of the CDR3 is 14 residues. This CDR3 reads CASRAAGGNNEQFF. In DNA form, the CDR3 reads TGTGCCAGTAGAGCGGCGGGGGGAAACAATGAGCAGTTCTTC.

The rearrangement joins TRBV18 to TRBJ2-3; weak D call: TRBD2 (7 bases). The CDR3 is 15 residues long. Germline V gene lookup returns CDR1 KGHSH and CDR2 LQKENI. V dropped 6 bases and J dropped 3 bases, with 16 bases sitting between them. CDR3 loop: CASSQTGRGTDTQYF. The DNA for the CDR3 is TGTGCCAGCTCGCAAACAGGGAGGGGGACAGATACGCAGTATTTT.

V usage is TRBV12-3 or TRBV12-4 and J usage is TRBJ2-7; D remains ambiguous. The CDR3 length is 12 residues. Trimming shortened V by 3 bases and J by 7 bases, and 10 bases separated the two germline ends. CDR3 protein: CASSFLATEQYF. The CDR3 nucleotides are TGTGCCAGCAGTTTTTTGGCGACTGAGCAGTACTTC.

This chain connects TRBV18 to TRBJ1-1; 7 nucleotides align to TRBD1. V shed 5 bases, J shed 6 bases, and the junction held 6 bases outside the gene matches. Looked up from germline, CDR1 is KGHSH and CDR2 is LQKENI. The CDR3 extends over 13 amino acids. CDR3 residues: CASSGQGTAEAFF. CDR3 nucleotides: TGTGCCAGCTCAGGGCAGGGGACAGCTGAAGCTTTCTTT.

The chain employs TRBV14 and TRBJ2-5, with 10 bases aligning to TRBD2. Germline assignment: CDR1 SGHDN and CDR2 FVKESK. The CDR3 is 18 amino acids. Unmatched junction bases numbered 10, after V lost 1 base and J lost 2 bases. The CDR3 DNA reads TGTGCCAGCAGCCAAGTTCAGCGGGGGGGACTTTTACAAGAGACCCAGTACTTC. It translates to CASSQVQRGGLLQETQYF.

The V and J genes are TRBV5-4 and TRBJ1-1; no definite D call. Germline V gene lookup returns CDR1 SGHNT and CDR2 YYREEE (reference sequence). The V and J ends lost 2 bases and 3 bases respectively, with 8 bases between them. The CDR3 has 13 amino acids. The CDR3 region is CASSLGRDTEAFF. The CDR3 nucleotides read TGTGCCAGCAGCTTAGGGAGGGACACTGAAGCTTTCTTT.

This clone was found a few times. The chain links TRBV7-8 to TRBJ2-6, with D maybe TRBD1 (5 bases). V was clipped by 2 bases and J by 4 bases, with 9 bases between them. Germline-derived CDR1 and CDR2 are SGHVS and FQNEAQ. CDR3 length equals 15 residues. The CDR3 DNA is TGTGCCAGCAGCTTAAAGGGGCTGGGGGCCAACGTCCTGACTTTC. This encodes CASSLKGLGANVLTF.

The chain has TRBV7-9 and TRBJ2-3; 11 bases fit TRBD1. Germline CDR1 reads SEHNR; CDR2 reads FQNEAQ (reference sequence). Unmatched junction bases numbered 1, after V lost 4 bases and J lost 4 bases. The length of the CDR3 is 14 residues. The CDR3 nucleotides read TGTGCCAGCAGCTCGGACAGGGGGCCAGATACGCAGTATTTT. This sequence encodes CASSSDRGPDTQYF. Variable domain in full (rest from reference TRBV7-9 and TRBJ2-3): DTGVSQNPRHKITKRGQNVTFRCDPISEHNRLYWYRQTLGQGPEFLTYFQNEAQLEKSRLLSDRFSAERPKGSFSTLEIQRTEQGDSAMYLCASSSDRGPDTQYFGPGTRLTVL.